The 5 T cell receptor beta chains reported below all come from one sample, sequenced in a study of T cell responses to AZD1222 COVID-19 vaccine. TCRdb's table, derived via immunoSEQ multiplex PCR, lists solely in-frame clones and lacks some. Among about 130,000 clones listed, around nine tenths were seen once. The material sequenced was peripheral blood, taken on day 0 of AZD1222 vaccination. The receptors were gathered from an adult in good health.

The J gene is TRBJ1-6, the V gene TRBV25-1; D remains unclear. The V end lost 2 bases, the J end lost 8 bases, and 7 bases lay between the germline ends. CDR3 length equals 13 residues. Germline loops: CDR1 MGHDK, CDR2 SYGVNS. The CDR3: CASSEPPDSPLHF. DNA of the CDR3: TGTGCCAGCAGTGAACCCCCAGATTCACCCCTCCACTTT.

The chain carries TRBV30 and TRBJ2-5; no firm D call. The CDR3 loop spans 13 amino acids. Germline CDR1 and CDR2: GTSNPN and SVGIG (reference sequence). The ends were cut back, 4 bases at V and 2 bases at J, with 11 bases in the middle. CDR3 nucleotide sequence: TGTGCCTGGACCCTGGCAAAACAAGAGACCCAGTACTTC. Translating gives CAWTLAKQETQYF.

V and J are TRBV27 and TRBJ2-7, with TRBD2 identical over 8 bases. Germline V lookup: CDR1 MNHEY, CDR2 SMNVEV (reference sequence). The CDR3 is 13 amino acids. The ends lost 6 bases at V and 2 bases at J; junction bases unmatched: 3. CDR3 in amino acids: CASRLAGTYEQYF. DNA for the CDR3: TGTGCCAGCAGGCTAGCGGGCACCTACGAGCAGTACTTC.

The chain carries TRBV4-3 and TRBJ2-3; 10 positions agree with TRBD2. This CDR3 comprises 15 residues. V lost 3 bases, J lost 1 base, and 1 base stayed unmatched. The germline V gene has CDR1 LGHNA and CDR2 YSLEER. CDR3 nucleotide sequence: TGCGCCAGCAGCCATGGGACTAGCGGCACAGATACGCAGTATTTT. Translation gives CASSHGTSGTDTQYF.

The chain carries TRBV7-9 and TRBJ2-5; the match to TRBD2 covers 7 bases. The CDR3 length is 11 residues. Per germline, CDR1 SEHNR and CDR2 FQNEAQ (reference sequence). With V trimmed by 11 bases and J by 1 base, 1 base remained unmatched. CDR3 DNA sequence: TGTGCCGGGGGGGGCCAAGAGACCCAGTACTTC. Protein sequence: CAGGGQETQYF.